The 29 T cell receptor beta chains given below trace back to one sample, sequenced in a study of T cells after posttransplantation cyclophosphamide. Control samples came 1 year after myeloablative marrow transplants with methotrexate plus calcineurin inhibitor. TCRdb keeps only in-frame clones here, not all; method: immunoSEQ multiplex PCR. The table shows roughly 15,000 clones, with about nine tenths occurring only once. Sequences were derived from PBMCs, sampled after an allogeneic stem cell transplant with a calcineurin inhibitor and methotrexate. The source is a male patient between 50 and 60 years old who received an allogeneic stem cell transplant from an unrelated donor, was CMV-positive, and had chronic GVHD only. A share of the T cells may be of graft donor origin.

The genes are TRBV19 and TRBJ2-3; TRBD2 is a possible D gene (6 bases). Germline V CDR1 and CDR2: LNHDA, SQIVND (reference sequence). CDR3 length: 19 residues. Trimming removed 6 bases from V and 2 bases from J, with 27 bases in between. CDR3: CASRTRADPGSFYTDTQYF. CDR3 nucleotides: TGTGCCAGTAGAACACGGGCGGATCCCGGGAGCTTTTACACAGATACGCAGTATTTT.

The CDR3 is CASSPPGGGRYYEQYF. The CDR3 coding sequence is TGTGCCAGCAGCCCCCCTGGGGGGGGAAGGTACTACGAGCAGTACTTC. The rearrangement joins TRBV7-9 to TRBJ2-7; 7 bases map to TRBD2. The germline V gene has CDR1 SEHNR and CDR2 FQNEAQ (reference sequence). This CDR3 contains 16 residues. V lost 5 bases to trimming and J lost 3 bases; unmatched junction nucleotides: 13.

This clone appeared once. The J gene is TRBJ2-1, the V gene TRBV6-5, with 9 bases aligning to TRBD2. The CDR3 covers 15 residues. V lost 4 bases, J lost 8 bases, and 9 bases stayed unmatched. CDR1 and CDR2 (germline): MNHEY, SVGAGI. The CDR3 reads CASSFYPGTSHEQFF. The CDR3 DNA reads TGTGCCAGCAGTTTTTACCCCGGGACTAGCCATGAGCAGTTCTTC.

The chain joins TRBV13 to TRBJ1-1; TRBD1 matches at 8 bases. CDR1 is PRHDT and CDR2 is FYEKMQ in the germline V gene (reference sequence). V shed 6 bases and J 2 bases; nucleotides not matched to a gene: 5. The CDR3 spans 14 residues. The CDR3 sequence: CASSTTGGNTEAFF. The CDR3 bases are TGTGCCAGCAGTACTACAGGGGGAAACACTGAAGCTTTCTTT.

CDR3 sequence: CASSVDPAGTGNEQYF. CDR3 nucleotide sequence: TGTGCCAGCAGCGTAGACCCTGCTGGGACAGGGAACGAGCAGTACTTC. J is TRBJ2-7 and V is TRBV9, with TRBD1 matching 9 bases. The CDR3 totals 16 residues. The germline gives CDR1 SGDLS, CDR2 YYNGEE. The V gene end was trimmed by 0 bases and the J gene end by 5 bases; junction bases not matched to a gene: 9. Based on the CDR3 plus reference TRBV9 and TRBJ2-7, the full variable domain is DSGVTQTPKHLITATGQRVTLRCSPRSGDLSVYWYQQSLDQGLQFLIQYYNGEERAKGNILERFSAQQFPDLHSELNLSSLELGDSALYFCASSVDPAGTGNEQYFGPGTRLTVT.

CDR3 nucleotide sequence: TGTGCCAGCAGCTTGGCATATGGCTACACCTTC. Its protein product is CASSLAYGYTF. V gene TRBV5-6 combines with J gene TRBJ1-2, with D uncertain. This CDR3 has 11 residues. Deletions cut 0 bases from V and 5 bases from J, with 2 bases between. Germline V gives CDR1 SGHDT, CDR2 YYEEEE.

The chain joins TRBV7-8 to TRBJ2-1, with D tentatively TRBD2 (5 bases). The germline CDR1 and CDR2 sequences are SGHVS and FQNEAQ. The V end lost 1 base, the J end lost 3 bases, and 16 bases lay between the germline ends. The CDR3 loop spans 17 amino acids. CDR3 protein: CASSLEFWGSDYNEQFF. CDR3 in DNA: TGTGCCAGCAGCTTAGAGTTTTGGGGTAGCGACTACAATGAGCAGTTCTTC.

This chain connects TRBV2 to TRBJ1-6; a weak D match, TRBD1 (5 bases). The germline V gene has CDR1 SNHLY and CDR2 FYNNEI. This CDR3 contains 16 residues. Deletions cut 5 bases from V and 10 bases from J, with 21 bases between. The CDR3 sequence is CASSQLQVTAGSPLHF. CDR3 coding DNA: TGTGCCAGCAGTCAACTTCAGGTCACTGCAGGGTCACCCCTCCACTTT.

This chain joins TRBV4-1 and TRBJ1-2; TRBD1 is a possible D gene (5 bases). This CDR3 has 15 residues. V was shortened by 4 bases and J by 0 bases, with 12 bases between the two germline ends. Germline-derived CDR1 and CDR2 are MGHRA and YSYEKL. CDR3: CASSPEGHSNYGYTF. DNA for the CDR3: TGCGCCAGCAGCCCGGAAGGACACTCTAACTATGGCTACACCTTC.

This sequence joins TRBV6-5 and TRBJ2-7; TRBD1 matches at 9 bases. V shed 5 bases, J shed 3 bases, and the junction held 5 bases outside the gene matches. This CDR3 region has 14 residues. In germline, CDR1 is MNHEY, CDR2 SVGAGI. The CDR3 DNA reads as TGTGCCAGCAGTGAGATGGGACAGGGCTACGAGCAGTACTTC. Translation: CASSEMGQGYEQYF.

The J gene is TRBJ2-5, the V gene TRBV28; weak D call: TRBD1 (7 bases). The CDR3 consists of 15 residues. CDR1 is MDHEN, CDR2 SYDVKM, per germline. V lost 5 bases and J lost 2, with 15 bases in between. CDR3 coding DNA: TGTGCCAGCAGTCGCGGGACAGCAAAACAAGAGACCCAGTACTTC. It specifies CASSRGTAKQETQYF.

The chain employs TRBV29-1 and TRBJ2-3; D unclear. In germline, CDR1 is SQVTM, CDR2 ANQGSEA. V was pared by 5 bases and J by 6 bases, with 9 bases between. The CDR3 runs 11 residues. The CDR3 nucleotides are TGCAGCGTTACGACCGGGGATACGCAGTATTTT. Encoded protein: CSVTTGDTQYF.

The chain has TRBV7-9 and TRBJ2-7; 7 nucleotides agree with TRBD2. The V and J ends lost 7 bases and 4 bases, in that order; junction bases with no gene match: 13. Looked up from germline, CDR1 is SEHNR and CDR2 is FQNEAQ (reference sequence). This CDR3 has 15 amino acids. Written as DNA, the CDR3 is TGTGCCAGCACCCCCCGAGCGGGGACCTTGTACGAGCAGTACTTC. This codes for CASTPRAGTLYEQYF.

The chain is built from TRBV28 and TRBJ2-7; D may be TRBD2 (6 bases). Deletions cut 3 bases from V and 2 bases from J, with 14 bases between. Germline CDR1 is MDHEN and CDR2 is SYDVKM. The CDR3 consists of 15 residues. CDR3 sequence (DNA): TGTGCCAGCAGTTTCGTTAGCGGAACGACCTACGAGCAGTACTTC. Translated, it gives CASSFVSGTTYEQYF.

V usage is TRBV6-5 and J usage is TRBJ2-2; maybe TRBD1 (5 bases). CDR1 is MNHEY, CDR2 SVGAGI, per germline. V was shortened by 6 bases and J by 5 bases, with 13 bases between the two germline ends. The CDR3 covers 14 residues. The CDR3 is CASSYGSGTGELFF. Written as DNA, the CDR3 is TGTGCCAGCAGCTACGGGTCAGGGACCGGGGAGCTGTTTTTT.

V is TRBV4-2 and J is TRBJ2-7, with D perhaps TRBD1 (6 bases). V lost 1 base to trimming and J lost 5 bases, with 9 bases between them. Germline V gene data show CDR1 as LGHNA and CDR2 as YNFKEQ. The CDR3 runs to 13 residues. CDR3 region: CASSQAGGNEQYF. The CDR3 nucleotides are TGTGCCAGCAGCCAAGCTGGGGGCAACGAGCAGTACTTC.

The chain carries TRBV18 and TRBJ2-7; 8 bases fit TRBD1. The V gene's germline CDR1 is KGHSH and CDR2 LQKENI. After removal of 3 bases from V and 3 bases from J, the junction contained 4 bases not matched to a gene. The CDR3 sequence is 14 residues long. The CDR3 loop reads CASSPPTGVYEQYF. The CDR3 region has the DNA TGTGCCAGCTCACCGCCGACAGGGGTCTACGAGCAGTACTTC.

The V and J genes are TRBV4-1 and TRBJ2-7; D not resolved. V was cut by 0 bases and J by 4 bases, with 7 bases left in between. The CDR3 has 13 residues. Germline CDR1 and CDR2: MGHRA and YSYEKL. The CDR3 protein is CASSQEQFYEQYF. DNA of the CDR3: TGCGCCAGCAGCCAAGAACAGTTTTACGAGCAGTACTTC.

The CDR3 loop is CASTPNGYTEAFF. The CDR3 bases are TGTGCCAGCACCCCCAACGGTTACACTGAAGCTTTCTTT. V and J are TRBV5-6 and TRBJ1-1; no definite D call. The CDR3 spans 13 residues. Trimming cost V 6 bases and J 3 bases, with 12 bases left between them. The germline gives CDR1 SGHDT, CDR2 YYEEEE.

The chain employs TRBV5-1 and TRBJ2-2; tentative D call: TRBD2 (6 bases). The germline V gene encodes CDR1 SGHRS and CDR2 YFSETQ. Trimming pared 0 bases from V and 5 bases from J, leaving 14 bases between. The CDR3 sequence is 16 residues long. The DNA for the CDR3 is TGCGCCAGCAGCTTGGACGTGGGGGGTCCTACCGGGGAGCTGTTTTTT. It specifies CASSLDVGGPTGELFF.

The chain has TRBV11-2 and TRBJ2-1; D may be TRBD2 (5 bases). This CDR3 has 16 residues. The V end was cut by 2 bases, the J end by 0 bases, with 11 bases between. The V gene's germline CDR1 is SGHAT and CDR2 FQNNGV. Here the CDR3 reads CASSLFFGSSYNEQFF. The CDR3 nucleotides read TGTGCCAGCAGCTTATTTTTTGGGAGCTCCTACAATGAGCAGTTCTTC.

This chain uses TRBV5-1 with TRBJ2-1, with TRBD2 matching 7 bases. The CDR3 contains 15 residues. Losses at the gene ends were 0 bases for V and 0 bases for J; bases not matched to a gene: 0. Germline V gene data show CDR1 as SGHRS and CDR2 as YFSETQ. The CDR3 region is CASSLGLASYNEQFF. CDR3 nucleotide sequence: TGCGCCAGCAGCTTGGGACTAGCCTCCTACAATGAGCAGTTCTTC. Variable domain in full (rest from reference TRBV5-1 and TRBJ2-1): KAGVTQTPRYLIKTRGQQVTLSCSPISGHRSVSWYQQTPGQGLQFLFEYFSETQRNKGNFPGRFSGRQFSNSRSEMNVSTLELGDSALYLCASSLGLASYNEQFFGPGTRLTVL.

V usage is TRBV10-1 and J usage is TRBJ2-3; D unclear. This CDR3 is 15 amino acids long. Trimming pared 7 bases from V and 4 bases from J, leaving 18 bases between. Germline CDR1 and CDR2: WNHNN and SYGVQD (reference sequence). The CDR3 reads CASTIRLGGADTQYF. Written as DNA, the CDR3 is TGCGCCAGCACGATACGACTCGGCGGAGCAGATACGCAGTATTTT.

V is TRBV10-3 and J is TRBJ2-3; no clear D. V was clipped by 4 bases and J by 1 base, with 15 bases between them. The CDR3 covers 16 residues. Germline assignment: CDR1 ENHRY and CDR2 SYGVKD. The CDR3 protein is CAISATANSGTDTQYF. CDR3 DNA: TGTGCCATCAGTGCGACTGCGAATTCGGGCACAGATACGCAGTATTTT.

The V and J genes are TRBV11-2 and TRBJ2-7, with D tentatively TRBD2 (5 bases). Trimming cost V 5 bases and J 2 bases, with 13 bases left between them. The CDR3 sequence is 14 residues long. CDR1 and CDR2 from the germline V gene are SGHAT and FQNNGV. CDR3 amino acids: CASSGSLGTYEQYF. CDR3 nucleotide sequence: TGTGCCAGCAGCGGCTCCCTCGGGACCTACGAGCAGTACTTC.

This clone was seen more than once but under ten times. The chain combines TRBV4-1 with TRBJ2-3, with a weak D call TRBD1 (5 bases). Germline loops: CDR1 MGHRA, CDR2 YSYEKL. The CDR3 spans 18 residues. The V end lost 4 bases, the J end lost 0 bases, and 20 bases lay between the germline ends. The CDR3 coding sequence is TGCGCCAGCAGCCTCCAGCAATCGACAGACACTAGCACAGATACGCAGTATTTT. Its translation: CASSLQQSTDTSTDTQYF.

The chain uses TRBV19 and TRBJ1-3; D is possibly TRBD1 (5 bases). The CDR3 extends over 14 amino acids. Trimming pared 5 bases from V and 0 bases from J, leaving 8 bases between. In germline, CDR1 is LNHDA, CDR2 SQIVND (reference sequence). CDR3 amino acids: CASSGTDSGNTIYF. The CDR3, as DNA: TGTGCCAGTAGTGGGACTGACTCTGGAAACACCATATATTTT.

This chain joins TRBV5-4 and TRBJ2-1; 8 positions match TRBD2. This CDR3 has 13 amino acids. Germline V gene lookup returns CDR1 SGHNT and CDR2 YYREEE (reference sequence). V lost 4 bases, J lost 9 bases, and 6 bases stayed unmatched. CDR3 in amino acids: CASSPGLAIEQFF. The CDR3 region has the DNA TGTGCCAGCAGCCCAGGACTAGCAATTGAGCAGTTCTTC.

This clone appeared a few times. An end of the junction differs from the germline gene, which may be a read error. The rearrangement joins TRBV5-1 to TRBJ2-6, with a weak D call TRBD2 (6 bases). There are 21 residues in the CDR3. Germline V gives CDR1 SGHRS, CDR2 YFSETQ. CDR3 loop: CASSWGLEALSEDSGASVLTF. In nucleotides, the CDR3 is TGCGCCAGCAGCTGGGGACTGGAAGCCCTCAGCGAAGACTCTGGGGCCAGCGTCCTGACTTTC.